This is a list of T cell receptor beta chains from one sample in a study of blood T cells in healthy people across ages. TCRdb re-derived calls from the 5' RACE reads in MiXCR, one entry per CDR3 protein. The sample lists about 540,000 distinct CDR3 sequences; around 24% were seen once. This same sample was also taken into another study, of T cells of mothers and their children.

The source material was blood. Receptor source: a boy younger than 18 in good health. Both conserved end residues are part of each CDR3. A D gene is named only where the DNA matches it firmly. The listing skips clone size in some rows; elsewhere it reads once, few, many or a size class.

CDR3 protein | CDR3 DNA | D gene | V gene | CDR3 length | J gene | clone size
CASSRETGDNEAFF | TGCGCCAGCAGCCGCGAGACAGGGGATAATGAAGCTTTCTTT | TRBD1 | TRBV4-1 | 14 | TRBJ1-1 | .
CASRRDISTDTQYF | TGTGCCAGCCGACGGGACATCTCTACAGATACGCAGTATTTT | . | TRBV12-3/TRBV12-4 | 14 | TRBJ2-3 | .
CSVGGRTSGREQLF | TGCAGCGTCGGAGGTAGGACTAGCGGGAGGGAGCAGCTCTTC | TRBD2 | TRBV29-1 | 14 | TRBJ2-1 | few
CASSIQQGASYNEQFF | TGTGCCAGCAGTATCCAACAGGGGGCATCCTACAATGAGCAGTTCTTC | TRBD1 | TRBV6-6 | 16 | TRBJ2-1 | many
CASSQSSNQPQHF | TGTGCCAGCAGCCAATCTAGCAATCAGCCCCAGCATTTT | . | TRBV3-1 | 13 | TRBJ1-5 | .
CASTRGGRAYNEQFF | TGTGCCAGCACCCGAGGAGGGAGGGCCTACAATGAGCAGTTCTTC | TRBD2 | TRBV27 | 15 | TRBJ2-1 | many
CSARDLGEQYF | TGCAGTGCTCGCGATTTGGGCGAGCAGTACTTC | . | TRBV20-1 | 11 | TRBJ2-7 | few
CASSLGTGIGSPLHF | TGTGCCAGCAGCTTAGGGACAGGGATAGGGTCACCCCTCCACTTT | TRBD1 | TRBV7-2 | 15 | TRBJ1-6 | few
CASTDRGGTEAFF | TGTGCCAGCACTGACAGGGGTGGTACTGAAGCTTTCTTT | TRBD1 | TRBV2 | 13 | TRBJ1-1 | .
CSGLRGAQYF | TGCAGCGGTCTGCGGGGGGCGCAGTATTTT | TRBD2 | TRBV29-1 | 10 | TRBJ2-3 | few
CASTHPETGGQTQYF | TGTGCCAGCACTCATCCCGAGACAGGGGGGCAGACCCAGTACTTC | TRBD1 | TRBV12-3/TRBV12-4 | 15 | TRBJ2-5 | .
CSVRDTLGTGELFF | TGCAGCGTCCGGGACACCCTCGGCACCGGGGAGCTGTTTTTT | . | TRBV29-1 | 14 | TRBJ2-2 | few
CSARDGRGVDTQYF | TGCAGTGCTAGAGATGGTCGGGGGGTCGATACGCAGTATTTT | TRBD2 | TRBV20-1 | 14 | TRBJ2-3 | once
CSAPSRRGDEKLFF | TGCAGTGCGCCTTCAAGAAGGGGCGATGAAAAACTGTTTTTT | . | TRBV20-1 | 14 | TRBJ1-4 | once
CASSHGTSGERETQYF | TGTGCCAGCAGTCATGGGACTAGCGGGGAAAGAGAGACCCAGTACTTC | TRBD2 | TRBV13 | 16 | TRBJ2-5 | .
CASSGDISYERYF | TGTGCCAGTAGTGGGGACATTTCCTACGAGCGGTACTTC | . | TRBV19 | 13 | TRBJ2-7 | .
CASSSGTPGYEQYF | TGTGCCAGCAGCTCCGGGACCCCGGGCTACGAGCAGTACTTC | . | TRBV7-8 | 14 | TRBJ2-7 | few
CAGSLSPGLSYDGYTF | TGTGCCGGCAGTTTAAGCCCGGGACTCTCCTATGATGGCTACACCTTC | . | TRBV28 | 16 | TRBJ1-2 | few
CASSLVVYTGELFF | TGTGCCAGCAGCTTAGTGGTTTACACCGGGGAGCTGTTTTTT | . | TRBV7-2 | 14 | TRBJ2-2 | few
CSARLTDAQYF | TGCAGCGCCCGACTCACAGATGCGCAGTATTTT | . | TRBV29-1 | 11 | TRBJ2-3 | .
CSVGPASTGELFF | TGCAGCGTTGGGCCAGCATCCACCGGGGAGCTGTTTTTT | . | TRBV29-1 | 13 | TRBJ2-2 | few
CAIRTTGTSTDTQYF | TGTGCCATCAGAACGACAGGGACTAGCACAGATACGCAGTATTTT | . | TRBV10-3 | 15 | TRBJ2-3 | .
CASSHRTGRVQETQYF | TGTGCCAGCAGCCATCGGACGGGGAGGGTACAAGAGACCCAGTACTTC | TRBD2 | TRBV7-8 | 16 | TRBJ2-5 | .
CASSVTSHEQFF | TGTGCCAGCAGCGTCACCTCCCATGAGCAGTTCTTC | . | TRBV7-2 | 12 | TRBJ2-1 | once
CASSLGPPPSEQYF | TGTGCCAGCAGTTTAGGACCGCCGCCCTCCGAGCAGTACTTC | . | TRBV27 | 14 | TRBJ2-7 | .
CASSYSRVAKNIQYF | TGTGCCAGCAGTTACTCCAGGGTAGCCAAAAACATTCAGTACTTC | . | TRBV6-5 | 15 | TRBJ2-4 | many
CASSEVFTDTQYF | TGTGCCAGCAGTGAGGTATTCACAGATACGCAGTATTTT | . | TRBV25-1 | 13 | TRBJ2-3 | .
CASSQDMLSWTSGRGDEQFF | TGTGCCAGCAGCCAAGATATGTTGTCTTGGACTAGCGGGAGGGGGGATGAGCAGTTCTTC | TRBD2 | TRBV4-2 | 20 | TRBJ2-1 | .
CASSQTTGDPTGELFF | TGTGCCAGCAGCCAGACGACAGGGGACCCCACCGGGGAGCTGTTTTTT | TRBD1 | TRBV3-1 | 16 | TRBJ2-2 | .
CASSDDRGGLEAFF | TGTGCCAGCAGCGACGACAGGGGAGGGTTGGAAGCTTTCTTT | TRBD1 | TRBV28 | 14 | TRBJ1-1 | .
CASSFDTQETQYF | TGTGCCAGCAGCTTCGACACCCAAGAGACCCAGTACTTC | . | TRBV7-2 | 13 | TRBJ2-5 | .
CASIRHPQHF | TGTGCCAGCATCCGACACCCACAGCATTTT | . | TRBV7-6 | 10 | TRBJ1-5 | .
CATSRRDSSGNTIYF | TGTGCCACCAGCAGGCGGGACAGCTCTGGAAACACCATATATTTT | TRBD1 | TRBV15 | 15 | TRBJ1-3 | .
CSARDGTVGNQPQHF | TGCAGTGCTAGAGATGGGACAGTTGGCAATCAGCCCCAGCATTTT | TRBD1 | TRBV20-1 | 15 | TRBJ1-5 | .
CASSNLAGLYNEQFF | TGTGCCAGCAGCAATCTAGCGGGTTTATACAATGAGCAGTTCTTC | TRBD2 | TRBV12-3/TRBV12-4 | 15 | TRBJ2-1 | .